This T cell receptor beta chain was identified during a study of shared clonotypes between healthy human individuals. Donors were healthy HIV-negative adults without recently reported acute infections or vaccinations. The CDR3 totals 16 residues. CDR1 and CDR2 (germline): SGHNT, YYREEE (reference sequence). V was pared by 0 bases and J by 6 bases, with 18 bases between. A note on this clone: Its antigen is still unknown.

Study-wide results and limits: The researchers took only blood, and tissue repertoires probably look different. About 5% was the fraction of naive CD4 clonotypes found shared across several donors.

Authors' processing steps: From ImmunoSEQ came sequences covering only the junction and carrying no quality scores, so filtering differed. Profiling relied on immunoSEQ multiplex PCR, and the TCRdb table lists in-frame clones only, not all of them. V, J and clone size reflect that table, while D and trimming were determined from the DNA. The sample consists of 2 million or so clones, about 95% of them appearing once. The chain links TRBV5-4 to TRBJ1-2, with D unclear. The TCR originated in a man younger than 35 in good health. The sequencing input was naive CD4+ T cells sorted from blood. The subset was: CD45RA+ positively selected. The DNA for the CDR3 is TGTGCCAGCAGCTTGGATTTGGGGTCTACGAGGAATGGCTACACCTTC. Translated: CASSLDLGSTRNGYTF.